A selection of T cell receptor beta chains follows, all from one sample in a study of cytomegalovirus exposure and HLA in healthy donors. The method was immunoSEQ multiplex PCR; TCRdb's version includes in-frame clones alone and lacks a portion of them. Of tens of thousands of clones listed, approximately 88% are singletons. The sample consisted of PBMCs. The receptor source for this set is a man between 18 and 35 years old in good health and CMV-seronegative. Both conserved end residues are trimmed from each CDR3.

TRBV27	TRBJ2-1	ASSPRAYNEQF
TRBV2	TRBJ1-6	ASRPRPSGPLH
TRBV19	TRBJ2-7	ASSIDDSGYEQY
TRBV4-1	TRBJ2-3	ASSQGLAPSTDTQY
TRBV18	TRBJ1-6	ASSRARGNNSPLH
TRBV5-1	TRBJ1-2	ASSLTPGGEYGYT
TRBV4-2	TRBJ2-3	ASSQNSQGLSTDTQY
TRBV15	TRBJ2-1	ATSRGAGGVTEQF
TRBV2	TRBJ2-7	ASPRKSGSNSYEQY
TRBV5-1	TRBJ2-1	ASSLERAASPGNEQF
TRBV29-1	TRBJ2-7	SVARLASSYEQY
TRBV6-5	TRBJ1-1	ASSYQGMMNTEAF
TRBV2	TRBJ1-2	ASTREWGGYT
TRBV27	TRBJ1-5	ASSPPGQVRVGPQH
TRBV6-1	TRBJ1-6	ASSEIDRGGSPLH
TRBV6-5	TRBJ2-7	ASRDGAVPEQY
TRBV6-5	TRBJ2-2	ASRETGEGRELF
TRBV7-9	TRBJ2-5	ASSLYGTGEETQY